This entry is about one T cell receptor beta chain. The antigen is unknown. Clones were sequenced by immunoSEQ multiplex PCR, and TCRdb holds only the in-frame ones, with some missing. The data hold some 90,000 clones, with 70% to 90% observed a single time. This sample is part of a study of T cell responses to AZD1222 COVID-19 vaccine. General study points: Vaccine-related CD4 TCRs covered spike, predominating at 160-218 and 743-854.

Germline V lookup: CDR1 SGHNT, CDR2 YENEEA. The ends were cut back, 5 bases at V and 6 bases at J, with 9 bases in the middle. The CDR3 is 12 residues long. Sequences were derived from peripheral blood, sampled on day 0 of AZD1222 vaccination. The sequence derives from an adult in good health. The chain recombines TRBV11-3 with TRBJ2-3; possibly TRBD1 for D (5 bases). The CDR3 DNA reads TGTGCCAGCAGCCCTTCAGGGGATACGCAGTATTTT. It translates to CASSPSGDTQYF.